The subject of this entry is one T cell receptor (beta chain). The CDR3 loop spans 11 amino acids. Trimming removed 6 bases at V and 5 bases at J, with 10 bases between. Germline values: CDR1 DFQATT, CDR2 SNEGSKA (reference sequence). The data belong to a study of T cell changes during pregnancy in multiple sclerosis. Generated by immunoSEQ multiplex PCR, the TCRdb table keeps only in-frame clones and is missing some. The repertoire includes tens of thousands of clones, roughly nine tenths of them detected once, and 3.5% sits in the top ten. The sequence was collected from a female donor in good health, serving as a control in a pregnancy study. Some clones in this sample may be carry-over from other donors' samples. The sample was PBMCs, taken in the first trimester of pregnancy. J is TRBJ2-5 and V is TRBV20-1; D is undetermined. The CDR3 reads CSAARRETQYF. The CDR3 DNA follows: TGCAGTGCAGCCCGCCGGGAGACCCAGTACTTC.